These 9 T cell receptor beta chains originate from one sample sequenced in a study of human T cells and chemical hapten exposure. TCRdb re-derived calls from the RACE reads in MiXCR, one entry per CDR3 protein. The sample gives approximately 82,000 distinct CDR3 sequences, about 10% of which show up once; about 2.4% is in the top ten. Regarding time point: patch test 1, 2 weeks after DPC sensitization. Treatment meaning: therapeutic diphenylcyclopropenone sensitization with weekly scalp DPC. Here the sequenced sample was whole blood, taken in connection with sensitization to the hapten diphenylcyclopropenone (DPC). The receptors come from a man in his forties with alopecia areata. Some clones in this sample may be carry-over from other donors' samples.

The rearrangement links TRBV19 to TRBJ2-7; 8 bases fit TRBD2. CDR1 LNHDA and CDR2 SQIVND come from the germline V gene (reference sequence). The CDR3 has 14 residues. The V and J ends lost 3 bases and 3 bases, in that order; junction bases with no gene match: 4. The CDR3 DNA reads TGTGCCAGTAGTATTAGCGGGGAAGACTACGAGCAGTACTTC. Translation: CASSISGEDYEQYF.

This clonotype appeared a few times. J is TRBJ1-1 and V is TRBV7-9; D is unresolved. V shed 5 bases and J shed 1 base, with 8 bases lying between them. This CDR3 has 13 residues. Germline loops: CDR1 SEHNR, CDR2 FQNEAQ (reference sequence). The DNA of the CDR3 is TGTGCCAGCAGCCAACCGGAGAACACTGAAGCTTTCTTT. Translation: CASSQPENTEAFF.

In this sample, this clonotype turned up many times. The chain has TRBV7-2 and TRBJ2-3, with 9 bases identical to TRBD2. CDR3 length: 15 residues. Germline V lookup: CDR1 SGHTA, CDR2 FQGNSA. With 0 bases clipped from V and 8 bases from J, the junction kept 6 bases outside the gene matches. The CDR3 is CASSLASRGGGTQYF. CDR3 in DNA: TGTGCCAGCAGCTTAGCTTCGCGGGGGGGTGGTACGCAGTATTTT.

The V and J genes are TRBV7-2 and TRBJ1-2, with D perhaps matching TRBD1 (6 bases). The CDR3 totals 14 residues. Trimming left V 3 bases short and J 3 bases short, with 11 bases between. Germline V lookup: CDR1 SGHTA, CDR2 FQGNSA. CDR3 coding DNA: TGTGCCAGCAGCTTTAAACAGGGTCACTATGGCTACACCTTC. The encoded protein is CASSFKQGHYGYTF.

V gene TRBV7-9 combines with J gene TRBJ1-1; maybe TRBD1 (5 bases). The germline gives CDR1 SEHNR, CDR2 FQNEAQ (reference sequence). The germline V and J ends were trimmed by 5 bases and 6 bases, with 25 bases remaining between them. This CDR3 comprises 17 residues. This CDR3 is CASSPIGSGIAGAEAFF. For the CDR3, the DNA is TGTGCCAGCAGCCCCATAGGATCGGGGATCGCGGGGGCTGAAGCTTTCTTT.

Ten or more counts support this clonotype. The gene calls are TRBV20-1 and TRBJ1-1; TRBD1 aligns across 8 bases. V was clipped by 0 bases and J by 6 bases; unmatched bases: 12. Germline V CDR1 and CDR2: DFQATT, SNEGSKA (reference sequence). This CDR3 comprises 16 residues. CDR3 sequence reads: CSARDPRQGLWSEAFF. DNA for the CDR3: TGCAGTGCTAGAGATCCAAGACAGGGGTTATGGTCTGAAGCTTTCTTT.

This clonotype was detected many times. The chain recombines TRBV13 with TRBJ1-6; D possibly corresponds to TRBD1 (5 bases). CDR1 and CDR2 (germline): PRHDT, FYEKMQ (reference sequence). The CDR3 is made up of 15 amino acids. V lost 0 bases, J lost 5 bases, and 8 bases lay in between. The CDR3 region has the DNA TGTGCCAGCAGCTTAGGGACAGTTCATAATTCACCCCTCCACTTT. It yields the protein CASSLGTVHNSPLHF.

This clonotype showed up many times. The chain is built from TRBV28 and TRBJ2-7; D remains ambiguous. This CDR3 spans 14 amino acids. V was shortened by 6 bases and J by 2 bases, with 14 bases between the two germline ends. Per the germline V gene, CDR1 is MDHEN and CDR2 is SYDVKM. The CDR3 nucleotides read TGTGCCAGCAGCTCTTTAGGGCCCACCTACGAGCAGTACTTC. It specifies CASSSLGPTYEQYF.

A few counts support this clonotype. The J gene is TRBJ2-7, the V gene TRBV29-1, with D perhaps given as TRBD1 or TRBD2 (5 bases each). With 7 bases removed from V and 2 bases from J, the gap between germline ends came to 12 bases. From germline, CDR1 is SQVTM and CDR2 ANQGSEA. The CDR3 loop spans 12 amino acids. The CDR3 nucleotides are TGCAGCGGGGGGACGGCCGCCTACGAGCAGTACTTC. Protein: CSGGTAAYEQYF.